These 19 T cell receptor beta chains were all obtained from the same sample, sequenced in a study of technical replicates of blood from a handful of donors. Libraries were prepared by immunoSEQ multiplex PCR; TCRdb keeps only in-frame clonotypes and omits some of them. The data contain over 75,000 clones, approximately 96% of them singletons. The sample comprised T cells isolated from PBMCs. The receptors stem from a human donor in good health.

The chain couples TRBV7-8 to TRBJ2-7; 13 positions match TRBD2. The germline gives CDR1 SGHVS, CDR2 FQNEAQ. Trimming removed 1 base from V and 2 bases from J; junction bases left unmatched: 2. This CDR3 spans 16 amino acids. CDR3 in DNA: TGTGCCAGCAGCTTAGGACTAGCGGGAGGAACCTACGAGCAGTACTTC. Translating gives CASSLGLAGGTYEQYF.

V is TRBV2 and J is TRBJ2-1, with 8 positions matching TRBD1. CDR3 size: 13 residues. Germline lookup yields CDR1 SNHLY and CDR2 FYNNEI. Trimming removed 6 bases from V and 6 bases from J; junction bases left unmatched: 4. CDR3 DNA sequence: TGTGCCAGCAGGGTGGACAGGGCCAATGAGCAGTTCTTC. Protein product: CASRVDRANEQFF.

This sequence joins TRBV6-5 and TRBJ2-1; 7 bases line up with TRBD1. The CDR3 is made up of 15 amino acids. Germline V lookup: CDR1 MNHEY, CDR2 SVGAGI. The V and J ends lost 2 bases and 2 bases, in that order; junction bases with no gene match: 3. The chain's CDR3 is CASSYQGGPYNEQFF. The DNA of the CDR3 is TGTGCCAGCAGTTACCAAGGGGGCCCCTACAATGAGCAGTTCTTC.

The chain recombines TRBV6-1 with TRBJ1-4; 7 nucleotides agree with TRBD1. The CDR3 is 14 residues long. The germline V gene encodes CDR1 MNHNS and CDR2 SASEGT. Germline trimming cut 3 bases from V and 8 bases from J; bases unmatched to any gene: 6. CDR3 in amino acids: CASSDEGAEEKLFF. CDR3 DNA: TGTGCCAGCAGTGATGAGGGGGCCGAGGAAAAACTGTTTTTT.

The rearrangement joins TRBV7-6 to TRBJ2-2; perhaps TRBD2 as D (7 bases). The germline gives CDR1 SGHVS, CDR2 FNYEAQ. The CDR3 runs to 15 residues. Trimming removed 3 bases at V and 7 bases at J, with 15 bases between. CDR3 DNA: TGTGCCAGCAGCTTTCCGGGGGGCCAAAGCGGGGAGCTGTTTTTT. Translated, it gives CASSFPGGQSGELFF.

The chain uses TRBV19 and TRBJ1-2; 7 bases agree with TRBD1. The ends lost 7 bases at V and 4 bases at J; junction bases unmatched: 12. CDR3 length: 15 residues. Germline V gene lookup returns CDR1 LNHDA and CDR2 SQIVND (reference sequence). The CDR3 protein is CASTYRGEVIYGYTF. The CDR3 bases are TGTGCCAGTACGTACAGGGGCGAAGTCATCTATGGCTACACCTTC. The entire variable domain, with the rest obtained from reference TRBV19 and TRBJ1-2, is as follows: DGGITQSPKYLFRKEGQNVTLSCEQNLNHDAMYWYRQDPGQGLRLIYYSQIVNDFQKGDIAEGYSVSREKKESFPLTVTSAQKNPTAFYLCASTYRGEVIYGYTFGSGTRLTVV.

The V gene is TRBV7-8, the J gene TRBJ2-1, with D possibly matching TRBD2 (6 bases). The CDR3 has 16 residues. The V gene's germline CDR1 is SGHVS and CDR2 FQNEAQ. V was clipped by 5 bases and J by 8 bases, with 22 bases between them. CDR3 DNA: TGTGCCAGCAGCCCCCGGGGACTCCCTAGTCGGTATGAGCAGTTCTTC. It translates to CASSPRGLPSRYEQFF.

V and J are TRBV19 and TRBJ2-7; D may be TRBD2 (5 bases). The CDR3 is made up of 13 amino acids. From germline, CDR1 is LNHDA and CDR2 SQIVND (reference sequence). V lost 2 bases to trimming and J lost 2 bases, with 7 bases between them. In nucleotides, the CDR3 is TGTGCCAGTAGTATATCCGGGGCCTACGAGCAGTACTTC. It yields the protein CASSISGAYEQYF.

This clone was picked up one time. Here the CDR3 reads CASSSRGPYEQYF. The CDR3 region has the DNA TGTGCCAGCAGTAGCAGGGGACCCTACGAGCAGTACTTC. The rearrangement joins TRBV6-5 to TRBJ2-7; tentative D call: TRBD1 (6 bases). Deletions cut 5 bases from V and 2 bases from J, with 10 bases between. CDR1 MNHEY and CDR2 SVGAGI come from the germline V gene. This CDR3 comprises 13 residues.

The chain links TRBV6-1 to TRBJ1-1, with D perhaps matching TRBD1 (6 bases). This CDR3 has 14 amino acids. Germline V gives CDR1 MNHNS, CDR2 SASEGT. V lost 1 base, J lost 5 bases, and 11 bases lay in between. As DNA, the CDR3 is TGTGCCAGCAGTGAAGACAGGGTGAGGACTGAAGCTTTCTTT. Its protein product is CASSEDRVRTEAFF.

The V gene is TRBV5-1, the J gene TRBJ2-3; 8 bases are shared with TRBD2. Trimming at V came to 0 bases and at J to 0 bases, leaving 6 bases not matched to a gene. The CDR3 spans 17 residues. Germline-derived CDR1 and CDR2 are SGHRS and YFSETQ. The chain's CDR3 is CASSLGSGGLSTDTQYF. The CDR3, as DNA: TGCGCCAGCAGCTTGGGCTCGGGGGGGCTTAGCACAGATACGCAGTATTTT.

CDR3 DNA: TGTGCCAGTAGGACCGGGACAGGGGTCGACGAGCAGTACTTC. Amino acid sequence: CASRTGTGVDEQYF. This sequence joins TRBV19 and TRBJ2-7, with 10 nucleotides matching TRBD1. CDR1 is LNHDA and CDR2 is SQIVND in the germline V gene (reference sequence). The ends lost 6 bases at V and 5 bases at J; junction bases unmatched: 7. This CDR3 comprises 14 residues.

J is TRBJ2-1 and V is TRBV7-6; D unclear. Trimming took off 0 bases at V and 9 bases at J, with 6 bases between the two ends. The CDR3 runs to 12 residues. Germline assignment: CDR1 SGHVS and CDR2 FNYEAQ. The CDR3 nucleotides read TGTGCCAGCAGCTTAGCGATCGGTGAGCAGTTCTTC. It codes for CASSLAIGEQFF.

This chain links TRBV4-2 with TRBJ2-1; the match to TRBD2 covers 11 bases. J gave up 0 bases and V 0 bases, and 22 bases lay outside the gene matches. This CDR3 is 24 amino acids long. From germline, CDR1 is LGHNA and CDR2 YNFKEQ. In DNA form, the CDR3 reads TGTGCCAGCAGCCAAGATCGTAGGTACAGAGGCACTAGCGGGAGTGAAAGCTCCTACAATGAGCAGTTCTTC. As protein: CASSQDRRYRGTSGSESSYNEQFF.

This rearrangement joins TRBV7-3 to TRBJ2-6; 7 positions agree with TRBD1. Trimming at V came to 5 bases and at J to 2 bases, leaving 6 bases not matched to a gene. Germline V gives CDR1 SGHTA, CDR2 FQGTGA. The CDR3 contains 16 residues. The CDR3 protein is CASSLITGAGANVLTF. The CDR3 DNA reads TGTGCCAGCAGCCTCATTACAGGGGCTGGGGCCAACGTCCTGACTTTC.

Only one count was recorded for this clone. This chain links TRBV11-2 with TRBJ2-4; D ambiguous. Germline CDR1 and CDR2: SGHAT and FQNNGV. With 5 bases removed from V and 5 bases from J, the gap between germline ends came to 10 bases. The CDR3 totals 13 residues. As DNA, the CDR3 is TGTGCCAGCAGCATAAGCGCTCAAAACATTCAGTACTTC. Amino acid sequence: CASSISAQNIQYF.

V gene TRBV18 combines with J gene TRBJ2-7; 7 nucleotides agree with TRBD1. Germline CDR1 is KGHSH and CDR2 is LQKENI. This CDR3 contains 14 residues. The V segment lost 3 bases and the J segment 2 bases; nucleotides outside the gene matches: 4. The CDR3 loop is CASSPRDSPYEQYF. The CDR3 DNA reads TGTGCCAGCTCACCTCGGGACAGTCCCTACGAGCAGTACTTC.

The chain has TRBV18 and TRBJ2-2; the D is unclear. V lost 2 bases and J lost 0, with 4 bases in between. The CDR3 is 14 amino acids. Germline V gene lookup returns CDR1 KGHSH and CDR2 LQKENI. The CDR3 sequence is CASSPSANTGELFF. The CDR3 DNA reads TGTGCCAGCTCACCAAGCGCGAACACCGGGGAGCTGTTTTTT.

V gene TRBV6-5 combines with J gene TRBJ2-1, with 7 bases aligning to TRBD1. The CDR3 has 14 amino acids. Losses at the gene ends were 6 bases for V and 7 bases for J; bases not matched to a gene: 9. CDR1 and CDR2 from the germline V gene are MNHEY and SVGAGI. The DNA of the CDR3 is TGTGCCAGCAGGCCCCCGGGACAGAGGAATGAGCAGTTCTTC. Translating gives CASRPPGQRNEQFF.